This T cell receptor (beta chain) was recovered during a study of CD4 T cells in relation to SARS-CoV-2 and coronaviruses. In the case of this clone: Its target is not known.

Looked up from germline, CDR1 is MGHRA and CDR2 is YSYEKL. V was pared by 0 bases and J by 1 base, with 6 bases between. CDR3 length equals 14 residues. The unexposed donors gave CD4+ T cells in about 2010-2019, prior to COVID-19. The cells were cultured for over eight days before CD4+ T cells were isolated. Unexposed-donor CD4+ T cells were probed with SARS-CoV-2 S/N and four cold-coronavirus spikes, cells permitting. Assay: immunoSEQ multiplex PCR; the TCRdb copy retains only in-frame clones and omits some. The sample lists 20,000 or so clones, about 81% seen once, with 12% in the top ten. This chain uses TRBV4-1 with TRBJ1-1; D is uncertain. The sample consisted of CD4+ T cells from PBMCs, cultured in vitro. The clonotype was recovered from a human donor in good health. The CDR3 here is CASSQDRRNTEAFF. CDR3 coding DNA: TGCGCCAGCAGCCAAGATCGGAGGAACACTGAAGCTTTCTTT.